What follows describes a single TCR beta chain. The target antigen is unknown. Memory CD4+ T cells were sorted as CD4+CD45RO+CD25- cells. Overall study results and limits: Tumor Tregs overlapped most with tumor, then blood, naive CD4+ cells. Tumor memory CD4+ T cell TCR gene usage was found to cluster with blood and lymph node memory CD4+ cells and with lymph node naive CD4+ cells.

Semi-nested PCR with Nested Universal Primer A followed constant-region reverse priming of full-length variable regions. TCRdb redid the calling of the 5' RACE reads with MiXCR, one entry per CDR3 protein. Of approximately 60,000 distinct CDR3 sequences in the sample, around 28% were seen once. This receptor was obtained from a female donor with breast cancer. The sample comprised tumor-infiltrating memory CD4+ T cells sorted from the breast tumor. Subset given: memory CD4+ T cells, CD4+CD45RO+CD25-.

As DNA, the CDR3 is TGTGCCAGCAGCGGAGTAGGGGGCGGTGAGCAGTTCTTC. Amino acid sequence: CASSGVGGGEQFF. V gene TRBV9 combines with J gene TRBJ2-1; 7 nucleotides match TRBD1. The CDR3 contains 13 residues. Germline CDR1 reads SGDLS; CDR2 reads YYNGEE. The V segment lost 3 bases and the J segment 9 bases; nucleotides outside the gene matches: 6.